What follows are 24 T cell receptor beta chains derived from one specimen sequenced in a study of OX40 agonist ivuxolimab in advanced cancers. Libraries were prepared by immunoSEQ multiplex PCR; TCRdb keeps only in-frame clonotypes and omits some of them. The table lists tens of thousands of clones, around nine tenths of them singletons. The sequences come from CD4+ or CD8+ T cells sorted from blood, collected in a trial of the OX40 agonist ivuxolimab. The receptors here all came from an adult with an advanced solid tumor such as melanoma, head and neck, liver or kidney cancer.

The DNA of the CDR3 is TGTGCCAGCAGCCTAACGGGGACACCACTTTATGGCTACACCTTC. Translating it yields CASSLTGTPLYGYTF. The chain has TRBV7-9 and TRBJ1-2; TRBD1 is a possible D gene (6 bases). The CDR3 runs 15 residues. Germline assignment: CDR1 SEHNR and CDR2 FQNEAQ (reference sequence). Trimming left V 5 bases short and J 5 bases short, with 18 bases between.

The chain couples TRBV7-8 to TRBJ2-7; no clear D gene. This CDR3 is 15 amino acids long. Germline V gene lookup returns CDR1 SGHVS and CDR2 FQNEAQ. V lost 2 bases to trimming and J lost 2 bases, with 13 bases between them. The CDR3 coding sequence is TGTGCCAGCAGCTTAACCCGGTTGCGACCCTACGAGCAGTACTTC. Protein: CASSLTRLRPYEQYF.

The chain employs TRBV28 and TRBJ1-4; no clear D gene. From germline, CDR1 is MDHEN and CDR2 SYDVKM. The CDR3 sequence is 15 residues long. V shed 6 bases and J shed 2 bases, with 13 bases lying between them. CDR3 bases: TGTGCCAGCAGCTCGGACTTGTCGACTAATGAAAAACTGTTTTTT. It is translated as CASSSDLSTNEKLFF.

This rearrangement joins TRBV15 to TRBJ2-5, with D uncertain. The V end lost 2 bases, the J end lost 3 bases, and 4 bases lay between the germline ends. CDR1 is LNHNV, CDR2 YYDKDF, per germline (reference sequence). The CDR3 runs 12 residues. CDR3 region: CATSRYEETQYF. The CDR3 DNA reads TGTGCCACCAGCAGATACGAAGAGACCCAGTACTTC.

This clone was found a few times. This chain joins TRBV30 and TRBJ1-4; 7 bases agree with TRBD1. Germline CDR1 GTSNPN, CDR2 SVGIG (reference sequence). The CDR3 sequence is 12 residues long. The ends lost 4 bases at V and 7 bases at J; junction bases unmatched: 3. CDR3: CAWKGAGEKLFF. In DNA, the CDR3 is TGTGCCTGGAAGGGGGCCGGTGAAAAACTGTTTTTT.

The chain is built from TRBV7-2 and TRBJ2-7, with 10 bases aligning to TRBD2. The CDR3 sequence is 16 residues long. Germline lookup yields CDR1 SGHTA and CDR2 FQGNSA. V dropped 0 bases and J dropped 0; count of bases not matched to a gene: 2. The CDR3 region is CASSLAGTSASYEQYF. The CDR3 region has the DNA TGTGCCAGCAGCTTAGCCGGGACTAGCGCCTCCTACGAGCAGTACTTC.

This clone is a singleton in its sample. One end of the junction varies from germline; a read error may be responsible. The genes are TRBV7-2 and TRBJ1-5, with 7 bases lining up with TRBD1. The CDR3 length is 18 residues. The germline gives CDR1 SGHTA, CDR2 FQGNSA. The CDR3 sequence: CASSLSASNRGRDQSQHF. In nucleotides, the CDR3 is TGTGCCAGCAGCTTATCCGCGTCAAACAGGGGAAGGGATCAGTCCCAGCATTTT. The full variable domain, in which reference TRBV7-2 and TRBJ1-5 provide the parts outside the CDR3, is GAGVSQSPSNKVTEKGKDVELRCDPISGHTALYWYRQSLGQGLEFLIYFQGNSAPDKSGLPSDRFSAERTGGSVSTLTIQRTQQEDSAVYLCASSLSASNRGRDQSQHFGDGTRLSIL.

The CDR3 loop reads CASSFTTVSGANVLTF. Here the CDR3 DNA reads TGTGCCAGCAGCTTCACGACAGTCTCTGGGGCCAACGTCCTGACTTTC. The J gene is TRBJ2-6, the V gene TRBV11-2; D possibly corresponds to TRBD1 (5 bases). V was shortened by 3 bases and J by 0 bases, with 9 bases between the two germline ends. The germline V gene encodes CDR1 SGHAT and CDR2 FQNNGV. This CDR3 contains 16 residues.

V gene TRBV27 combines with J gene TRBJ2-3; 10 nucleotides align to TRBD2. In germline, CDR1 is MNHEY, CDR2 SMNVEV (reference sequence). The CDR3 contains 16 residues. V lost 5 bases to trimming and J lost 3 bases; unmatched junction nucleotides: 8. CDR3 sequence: CASSLPSGSGTDTQYF. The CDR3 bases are TGTGCCAGCAGTCTCCCTAGCGGGAGTGGGACAGATACGCAGTATTTT.

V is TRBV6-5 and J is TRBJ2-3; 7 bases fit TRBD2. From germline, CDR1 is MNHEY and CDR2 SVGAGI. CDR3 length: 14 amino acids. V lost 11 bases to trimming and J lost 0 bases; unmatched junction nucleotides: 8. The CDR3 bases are TGTGCCGGCTCAGCGGGGATAAGCACAGATACGCAGTATTTT. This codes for CAGSAGISTDTQYF.

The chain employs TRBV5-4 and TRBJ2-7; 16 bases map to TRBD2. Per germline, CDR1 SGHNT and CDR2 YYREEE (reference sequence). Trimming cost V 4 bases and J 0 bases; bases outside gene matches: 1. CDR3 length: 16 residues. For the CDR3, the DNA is TGTGCCAGCAGCGGGACTAGCGGGAGGGCCTCCTACGAGCAGTACTTC. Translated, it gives CASSGTSGRASYEQYF.

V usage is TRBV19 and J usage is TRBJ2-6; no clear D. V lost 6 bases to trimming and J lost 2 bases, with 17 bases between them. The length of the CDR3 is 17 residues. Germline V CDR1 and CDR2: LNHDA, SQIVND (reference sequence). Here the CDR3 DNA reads TGTGCCAGTAGCCGCCGCCCGGTGCGTACTGGGGCCAACGTCCTGACTTTC. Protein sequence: CASSRRPVRTGANVLTF.

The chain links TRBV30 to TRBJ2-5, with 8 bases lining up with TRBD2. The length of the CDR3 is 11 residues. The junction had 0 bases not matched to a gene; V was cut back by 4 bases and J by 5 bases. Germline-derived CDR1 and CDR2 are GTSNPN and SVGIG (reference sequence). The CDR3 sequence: CAWTGGETQYF. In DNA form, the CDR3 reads TGTGCCTGGACGGGAGGGGAGACCCAGTACTTC.

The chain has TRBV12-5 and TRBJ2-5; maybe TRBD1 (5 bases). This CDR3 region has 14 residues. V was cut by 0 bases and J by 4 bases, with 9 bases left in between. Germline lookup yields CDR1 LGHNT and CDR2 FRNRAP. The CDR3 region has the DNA TGTGCTAGTGGTTTGGTACAGGTCGGAGAGACCCAGTACTTC. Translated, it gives CASGLVQVGETQYF.

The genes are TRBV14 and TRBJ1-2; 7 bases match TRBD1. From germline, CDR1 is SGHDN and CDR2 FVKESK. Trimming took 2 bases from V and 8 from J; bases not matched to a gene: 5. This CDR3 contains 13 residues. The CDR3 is CASSQPNRGGYTF. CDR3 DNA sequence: TGTGCCAGCAGCCAACCAAACAGGGGAGGCTACACCTTC.

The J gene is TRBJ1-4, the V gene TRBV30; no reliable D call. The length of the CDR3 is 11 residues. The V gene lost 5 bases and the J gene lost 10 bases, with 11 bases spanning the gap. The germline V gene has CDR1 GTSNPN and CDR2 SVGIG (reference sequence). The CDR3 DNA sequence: TGTGCCTGGGGGTATACGGGAAAACTGTTTTTT. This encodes CAWGYTGKLFF.

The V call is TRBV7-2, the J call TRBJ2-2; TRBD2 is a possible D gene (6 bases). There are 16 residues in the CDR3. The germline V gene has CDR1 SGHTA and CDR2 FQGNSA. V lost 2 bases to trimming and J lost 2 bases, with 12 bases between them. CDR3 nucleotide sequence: TGTGCCAGCAGCTTATCGGTAGCGGTAAACACCGGGGAGCTGTTTTTT. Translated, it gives CASSLSVAVNTGELFF.

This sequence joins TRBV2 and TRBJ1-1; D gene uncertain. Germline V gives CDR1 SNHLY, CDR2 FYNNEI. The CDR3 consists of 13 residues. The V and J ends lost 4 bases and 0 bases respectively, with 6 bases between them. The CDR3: CASSGTVNTEAFF. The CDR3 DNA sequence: TGTGCCAGCAGTGGGACGGTGAACACTGAAGCTTTCTTT.

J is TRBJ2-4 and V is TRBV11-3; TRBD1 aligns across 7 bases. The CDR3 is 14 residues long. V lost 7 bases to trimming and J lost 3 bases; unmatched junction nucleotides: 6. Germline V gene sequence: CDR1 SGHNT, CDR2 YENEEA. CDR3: CASTLQGVKNIQYF. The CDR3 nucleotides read TGTGCCAGCACCCTCCAGGGGGTCAAAAACATTCAGTACTTC.

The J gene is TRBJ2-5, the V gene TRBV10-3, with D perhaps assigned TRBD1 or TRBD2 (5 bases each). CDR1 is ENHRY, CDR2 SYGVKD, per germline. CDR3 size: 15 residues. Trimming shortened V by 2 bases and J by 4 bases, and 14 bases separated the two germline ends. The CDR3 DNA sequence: TGTGCCATCAGTGAGCGAGGGGTAGAGGCAGAGACCCAGTACTTC. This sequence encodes CAISERGVEAETQYF.

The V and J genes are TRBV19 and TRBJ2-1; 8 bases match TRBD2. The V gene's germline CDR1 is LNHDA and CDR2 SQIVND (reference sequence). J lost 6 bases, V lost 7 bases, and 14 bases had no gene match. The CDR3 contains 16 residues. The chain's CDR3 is CASTGGAGSFRNEQFF. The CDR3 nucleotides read TGTGCCAGTACCGGGGGGGCGGGGAGCTTCCGCAATGAGCAGTTCTTC.

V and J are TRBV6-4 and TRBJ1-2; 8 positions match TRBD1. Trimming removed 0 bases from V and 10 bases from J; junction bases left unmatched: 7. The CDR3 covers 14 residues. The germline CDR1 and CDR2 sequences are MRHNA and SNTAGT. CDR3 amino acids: CASSDSFSGGAYTF. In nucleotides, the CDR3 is TGTGCCAGCAGTGACTCCTTTTCAGGGGGCGCCTACACCTTC.

The CDR3 loop is CAWSLRAGGTDTQYF. The CDR3 nucleotides are TGTGCCTGGAGTCTAAGAGCGGGAGGAACAGATACGCAGTATTTT. This chain uses TRBV30 with TRBJ2-3, with 9 bases matching TRBD2. The germline CDR1 and CDR2 sequences are GTSNPN and SVGIG (reference sequence). The CDR3 is 15 amino acids. V lost 2 bases to trimming and J lost 3 bases; unmatched junction nucleotides: 6.

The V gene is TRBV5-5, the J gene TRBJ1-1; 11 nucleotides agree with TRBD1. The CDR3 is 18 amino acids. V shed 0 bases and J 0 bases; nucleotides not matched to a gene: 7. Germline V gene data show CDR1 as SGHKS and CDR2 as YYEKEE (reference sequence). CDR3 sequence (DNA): TGTGCCAGCAGCTTGGGGACAGGGGGCCGGATGCTGAACACTGAAGCTTTCTTT. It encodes CASSLGTGGRMLNTEAFF.